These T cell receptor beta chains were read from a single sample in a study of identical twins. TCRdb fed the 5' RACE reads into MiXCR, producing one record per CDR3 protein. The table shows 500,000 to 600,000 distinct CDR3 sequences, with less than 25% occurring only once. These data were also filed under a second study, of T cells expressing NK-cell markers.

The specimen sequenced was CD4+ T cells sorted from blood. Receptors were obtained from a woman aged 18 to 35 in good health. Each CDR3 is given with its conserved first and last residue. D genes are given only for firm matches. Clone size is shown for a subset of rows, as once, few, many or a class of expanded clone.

CDR3nt: TGTGCCAGCAATAACGGGGTGGGGACCCAGTACTTC; CDR3aa: CASNNGVGTQYF; d_gene: -; abundance: few; j_gene: TRBJ2-5; v_gene: TRBV12-3/TRBV12-4
CDR3nt: TGCAGTGCTATCGGATCGGGGAGAGGGGGCTACGAGCAGTACTTC; CDR3aa: CSAIGSGRGGYEQYF; d_gene: -; abundance: few; j_gene: TRBJ2-7; v_gene: TRBV20-1
CDR3nt: TGTGCCAGCAGTGTCGAGGGTCCTGAAGCTTTCTTT; CDR3aa: CASSVEGPEAFF; d_gene: -; abundance: -; j_gene: TRBJ1-1; v_gene: TRBV2
CDR3nt: TGTGCCAGCAGCCCCGGGATCTCCTACGAGCAGTACTTC; CDR3aa: CASSPGISYEQYF; d_gene: -; abundance: few; j_gene: TRBJ2-7; v_gene: TRBV7-2
CDR3nt: TGTGCCTGGCCGGGCAGGGCTAGATCTGGGGCCAACGTCCTGACTTTC; CDR3aa: CAWPGRARSGANVLTF; d_gene: -; abundance: -; j_gene: TRBJ2-6; v_gene: TRBV21-1
CDR3nt: TGTGCCAGCAGCCCCAAGAAAGAGGATGAGCAGTTCTTC; CDR3aa: CASSPKKEDEQFF; d_gene: -; abundance: -; j_gene: TRBJ2-1; v_gene: TRBV6-6
CDR3nt: TGTGCCAGCAGCGTAGACGCAGGGGGCGGTGAGCAGTTCTTC; CDR3aa: CASSVDAGGGEQFF; d_gene: TRBD1; abundance: -; j_gene: TRBJ2-1; v_gene: TRBV9
CDR3nt: TGCAGCGCCCAAAAAGGATCCCGGGCTTCTGAGCAGTTCTTC; CDR3aa: CSAQKGSRASEQFF; d_gene: -; abundance: -; j_gene: TRBJ2-1; v_gene: TRBV29-1
CDR3nt: TGCGCCAGCAGCTTGGGGGGGGCAGGCTCCTACGAGCAGTACTTC; CDR3aa: CASSLGGAGSYEQYF; d_gene: -; abundance: -; j_gene: TRBJ2-7; v_gene: TRBV5-1
CDR3nt: TGTGCCAGCAGTTTCATCGGGTTTTACGAGCAGTACTTC; CDR3aa: CASSFIGFYEQYF; d_gene: -; abundance: -; j_gene: TRBJ2-7; v_gene: TRBV12-3/TRBV12-4